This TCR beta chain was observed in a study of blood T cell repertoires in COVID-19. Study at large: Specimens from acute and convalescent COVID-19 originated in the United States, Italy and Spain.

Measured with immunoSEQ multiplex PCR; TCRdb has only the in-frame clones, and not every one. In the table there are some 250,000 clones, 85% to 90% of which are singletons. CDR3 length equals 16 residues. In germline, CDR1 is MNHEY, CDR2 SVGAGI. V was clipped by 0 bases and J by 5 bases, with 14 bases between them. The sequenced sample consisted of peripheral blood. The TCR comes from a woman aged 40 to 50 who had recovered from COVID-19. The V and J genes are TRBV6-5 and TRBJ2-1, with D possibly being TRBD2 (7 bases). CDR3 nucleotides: TGTGCCAGCAGTTACTCGATTGCGGGGGCGGACAATGAGCAGTTCTTC. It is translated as CASSYSIAGADNEQFF.